The 27 T cell receptor beta chains given below trace back to one sample, sequenced in a study of blood T cell repertoires in COVID-19. TCRdb keeps only in-frame clones here, not all; method: immunoSEQ multiplex PCR. The sample has under 400,000 clones, roughly 87% seen once. Sequenced input: peripheral blood. Source of these receptors: a woman aged 55-70 years with COVID-19, enrolled during active disease.

In its sample, this clone was seen a few times. The chain is built from TRBV6-5 and TRBJ2-1, with D tentatively TRBD1 (6 bases). The V gene lost 0 bases and the J gene lost 8 bases, with 11 bases spanning the gap. This CDR3 is 14 amino acids long. The germline CDR1 and CDR2 sequences are MNHEY and SVGAGI. CDR3 sequence: CASSYSGRGHEQFF. In nucleotides, the CDR3 is TGTGCCAGCAGTTACTCCGGCAGGGGCCATGAGCAGTTCTTC.

The genes are TRBV9 and TRBJ1-2; weak D call: TRBD1 (6 bases). Germline V lookup: CDR1 SGDLS, CDR2 YYNGEE. Trimming took off 3 bases at V and 4 bases at J, with 19 bases between the two ends. The CDR3 length is 16 residues. The CDR3 DNA sequence: TGTGCCAGCAGCGGCGGGAGGGGGAGAGGTACCTATGGCTACACCTTC. It translates to CASSGGRGRGTYGYTF. Full variable domain (remainder filled in from reference TRBV9 and TRBJ1-2): DSGVTQTPKHLITATGQRVTLRCSPRSGDLSVYWYQQSLDQGLQFLIQYYNGEERAKGNILERFSAQQFPDLHSELNLSSLELGDSALYFCASSGGRGRGTYGYTFGSGTRLTVV.

The V call is TRBV11-3, the J call TRBJ2-1; D perhaps matches TRBD1 (6 bases). Germline V gene data show CDR1 as SGHNT and CDR2 as YENEEA. Trimming removed 1 base from V and 1 base from J, with 8 bases in between. The CDR3 consists of 15 residues. This CDR3 is CASSLGRGSYNEQFF. As DNA, the CDR3 is TGTGCCAGCAGCTTAGGCAGGGGTTCCTACAATGAGCAGTTCTTC. The full variable domain, in which reference TRBV11-3 and TRBJ2-1 provide the parts outside the CDR3, is EAGVVQSPRYKIIEKKQPVAFWCNPISGHNTLYWYLQNLGQGPELLIRYENEEAVDDSQLPKDRFSAERLKGVDSTLKIQPAELGDSAVYLCASSLGRGSYNEQFFGPGTRLTVL.

V is TRBV29-1 and J is TRBJ2-3, with D tentatively TRBD1 (6 bases). This CDR3 has 22 residues. Germline assignment: CDR1 SQVTM and CDR2 ANQGSEA. Trimming removed 1 base at V and 5 bases at J, with 37 bases between. The CDR3 loop reads CSVEGVRGVDKAGRLNVDTQYF. The DNA of the CDR3 is TGCAGCGTTGAAGGGGTCAGGGGCGTCGACAAAGCCGGGCGTCTGAATGTAGATACGCAGTATTTT.

This clone was seen just once. V is TRBV6-5 and J is TRBJ2-1, with 10 bases that match TRBD1. This CDR3 is 16 amino acids long. V lost 4 bases to trimming and J lost 6 bases; unmatched junction nucleotides: 9. The germline V gene has CDR1 MNHEY and CDR2 SVGAGI. This chain's CDR3 is CASSFRDRGLSNEQFF. The DNA for the CDR3 is TGTGCCAGCAGTTTCCGGGACAGGGGTCTAAGCAATGAGCAGTTCTTC.

The V and J genes are TRBV28 and TRBJ1-2; a weak D match, TRBD1 (5 bases). CDR3 size: 16 residues. Germline values: CDR1 MDHEN, CDR2 SYDVKM. The germline V and J ends were trimmed by 7 bases and 5 bases, with 23 bases remaining between them. The CDR3 DNA sequence: TGTGCCAGCAACCGACTTCGTGGGGCGGAAAGATATGGCTACACCTTC. Its protein product is CASNRLRGAERYGYTF.

The CDR3 protein is CASSLYAENTEAFF. The CDR3 DNA follows: TGTGCCAGCAGCTTATATGCAGAGAACACTGAAGCTTTCTTT. The chain is built from TRBV7-3 and TRBJ1-1; the D is unclear. V lost 2 bases and J lost 1, with 8 bases in between. CDR1 is SGHTA, CDR2 FQGTGA, per germline. The CDR3 totals 14 residues. Based on the CDR3 plus reference TRBV7-3 and TRBJ1-1, the full variable domain is GAGVSQTPSNKVTEKGKYVELRCDPISGHTALYWYRQSLGQGPEFLIYFQGTGAADDSGLPNDRFFAVRPEGSVSTLKIQRTERGDSAVYLCASSLYAENTEAFFGQGTRLTVV.

J is TRBJ1-5 and V is TRBV28; 7 bases agree with TRBD1. CDR1 MDHEN and CDR2 SYDVKM come from the germline V gene. CDR3 size: 15 residues. Trimming removed 4 bases from V and 2 bases from J; junction bases left unmatched: 5. The CDR3: CASSYPRGRNQPQHF. CDR3 in DNA: TGTGCCAGCAGTTACCCGAGGGGGCGCAATCAGCCCCAGCATTTT.

The rearrangement uses TRBV5-6 and TRBJ1-2, with no clear D. The ends were cut back, 0 bases at V and 4 bases at J, with 16 bases in the middle. CDR3 length: 16 amino acids. Germline CDR1 SGHDT, CDR2 YYEEEE. The CDR3 coding sequence is TGTGCCAGCAGCTTGGGTGCCACCCTTATAGTCTATGGCTACACCTTC. Residues: CASSLGATLIVYGYTF. The entire variable domain, with the rest obtained from reference TRBV5-6 and TRBJ1-2, is as follows: DAGVTQSPTHLIKTRGQQVTLRCSPKSGHDTVSWYQQALGQGPQFIFQYYEEEERQRGNFPDRFSGHQFPNYSSELNVNALLLGDSALYLCASSLGATLIVYGYTFGSGTRLTVV.

The rearrangement joins TRBV7-9 to TRBJ1-1; maybe TRBD1 (5 bases). Trimming cost V 5 bases and J 1 base, with 11 bases left between them. This CDR3 spans 14 amino acids. Per the germline V gene, CDR1 is SEHNR and CDR2 is FQNEAQ (reference sequence). This CDR3 reads CASSRGFGNTEAFF. The DNA for the CDR3 is TGTGCCAGCAGCCGGGGGTTTGGGAACACTGAAGCTTTCTTT. The full variable domain, in which reference TRBV7-9 and TRBJ1-1 provide the parts outside the CDR3, is DTGVSQNPRHKITKRGQNVTFRCDPISEHNRLYWYRQTLGQGPEFLTYFQNEAQLEKSRLLSDRFSAERPKGSFSTLEIQRTEQGDSAMYLCASSRGFGNTEAFFGQGTRLTVV.

The genes are TRBV19 and TRBJ2-1; the match to TRBD2 covers 13 bases. Trimming at V came to 4 bases and at J to 4 bases, leaving 1 base not matched to a gene. The length of the CDR3 is 15 residues. CDR1 LNHDA and CDR2 SQIVND come from the germline V gene (reference sequence). The DNA for the CDR3 is TGTGCCAGTAGTACGACTAGCGGGAGGTACAATGAGCAGTTCTTC. Its protein product is CASSTTSGRYNEQFF.

This clone was found once. This rearrangement joins TRBV19 to TRBJ1-2, with D uncertain. Germline CDR1 LNHDA, CDR2 SQIVND (reference sequence). The CDR3 runs to 15 residues. The V end was cut by 7 bases, the J end by 1 base, with 16 bases between. The CDR3: CASTLGSNVNYGYTF. The CDR3 DNA follows: TGTGCCAGTACCTTAGGGAGTAATGTTAACTATGGCTACACCTTC.

The chain carries TRBV5-1 and TRBJ1-1; 10 nucleotides align to TRBD1. CDR1 and CDR2 (germline): SGHRS, YFSETQ. The CDR3 totals 17 residues. Trimming removed 0 bases from V and 1 base from J; junction bases left unmatched: 6. This CDR3 is CASSLATGTGANTEAFF. CDR3 DNA sequence: TGCGCCAGCAGCTTGGCCACCGGGACAGGGGCGAACACTGAAGCTTTCTTT.

The genes are TRBV2 and TRBJ1-1, with 7 bases fitting TRBD1. The CDR3 sequence is 13 residues long. Germline CDR1 SNHLY, CDR2 FYNNEI. V gave up 7 bases and J gave up 5 bases; unmatched junction bases: 7. The CDR3 reads CASKQGRRTEAFF. The CDR3 DNA follows: TGTGCCAGCAAACAGGGGAGGCGGACTGAAGCTTTCTTT.

The chain links TRBV5-1 to TRBJ1-2; 8 nucleotides match TRBD1. Per germline, CDR1 SGHRS and CDR2 YFSETQ. V lost 4 bases and J lost 4; bases outside the gene matches: 6. This CDR3 region has 14 residues. The CDR3 region has the DNA TGCGCCAGCAGCGTGGACAGGGAGGGCTATGGCTACACCTTC. Residues: CASSVDREGYGYTF.

The J gene is TRBJ2-7, the V gene TRBV7-2; TRBD2 aligns across 10 bases. In germline, CDR1 is SGHTA, CDR2 FQGNSA. The CDR3 totals 15 residues. The V segment lost 7 bases and the J segment 5 bases; nucleotides outside the gene matches: 11. As DNA, the CDR3 is TGTGCCAGCACGCGAAAAGCGGGGGGGCCCAACGAGCAGTACTTC. Translating gives CASTRKAGGPNEQYF.

The rearrangement joins TRBV28 to TRBJ1-4, with a possible D match to TRBD1 (6 bases). The CDR3 sequence is 11 residues long. Looked up from germline, CDR1 is MDHEN and CDR2 is SYDVKM. Trimming stripped 6 bases from V and 11 bases from J, with 10 bases between. CDR3 nucleotides: TGTGCCAGCAGCCCGGGACACAAACTGTTTTTT. This encodes CASSPGHKLFF.

The gene calls are TRBV5-1 and TRBJ2-1; 7 bases map to TRBD2. J was trimmed by 3 bases and V by 4 bases; bases with no gene match: 7. Germline CDR1 reads SGHRS; CDR2 reads YFSETQ. This CDR3 region has 15 residues. The CDR3 DNA follows: TGCGCCAGCAGCCCTCTTGGGACTATCTACAATGAGCAGTTCTTC. The encoded protein is CASSPLGTIYNEQFF.

The chain recombines TRBV7-9 with TRBJ1-2; 7 bases are a match to TRBD1. The V segment lost 5 bases and the J segment 6 bases; nucleotides outside the gene matches: 3. The CDR3 totals 12 residues. Germline V lookup: CDR1 SEHNR, CDR2 FQNEAQ (reference sequence). CDR3 coding DNA: TGTGCCAGCAGCCCAACAGGGGATGGCTACACCTTC. Protein sequence: CASSPTGDGYTF. The full variable domain, completed using reference TRBV7-9 and TRBJ1-2, is DTGVSQNPRHKITKRGQNVTFRCDPISEHNRLYWYRQTLGQGPEFLTYFQNEAQLEKSRLLSDRFSAERPKGSFSTLEIQRTEQGDSAMYLCASSPTGDGYTFGSGTRLTVV.

CDR3 nucleotides: TGTGCCAGCTCATCCCGGAGACCTGAAGTTAACTCCTATAATTCACCCCTCCACTTT. Protein sequence: CASSSRRPEVNSYNSPLHF. V usage is TRBV18 and J usage is TRBJ1-6, with D unresolved. V lost 5 bases and J lost 0, with 20 bases in between. The CDR3 extends over 19 amino acids. Germline values: CDR1 KGHSH, CDR2 LQKENI.

The count of this clone is one. The gene calls are TRBV7-9 and TRBJ2-5; unclear D gene. V was trimmed by 1 base and J by 1 base, leaving 10 bases between them. This CDR3 region has 15 residues. Germline loops: CDR1 SEHNR, CDR2 FQNEAQ (reference sequence). CDR3 loop: CASSLGAGFQETQYF. The CDR3 DNA reads as TGTGCCAGCAGCTTAGGAGCAGGTTTCCAAGAGACCCAGTACTTC. The variable domain in full, with the rest retrieved from reference TRBV7-9 and TRBJ2-5, is DTGVSQNPRHKITKRGQNVTFRCDPISEHNRLYWYRQTLGQGPEFLTYFQNEAQLEKSRLLSDRFSAERPKGSFSTLEIQRTEQGDSAMYLCASSLGAGFQETQYFGPGTRLLVL.

CDR3 amino acids: CASSIGGVTNTGELFF. DNA for the CDR3: TGTGCCAGCAGCATCGGGGGGGTGACGAACACCGGGGAGCTGTTTTTT. The chain links TRBV6-2 or TRBV6-3 to TRBJ2-2; 8 bases are a match to TRBD2. The V gene end was trimmed by 6 bases and the J gene end by 0 bases; junction bases not matched to a gene: 6. The CDR3 is 16 residues long. Germline CDR1 is MNHEY and CDR2 is SVGEGT.

V gene TRBV12-5 combines with J gene TRBJ1-2, with D possibly TRBD1 on 5 matching bases. With 0 bases removed from V and 6 bases from J, the gap between germline ends came to 5 bases. The CDR3 sequence is 12 residues long. Germline CDR1 LGHNT, CDR2 FRNRAP. This chain's CDR3 is CASGLVGDGYTF. For the CDR3, the DNA is TGTGCTAGTGGTTTGGTAGGGGATGGCTACACCTTC.

As concerns this clone: The junction does not match germline at one end; this may be a read error. V gene TRBV3-1 (or the pseudogene TRBV3-2) combines with J gene TRBJ1-2, with D possibly matching TRBD1 (6 bases). This CDR3 comprises 15 residues. Germline CDR1 reads LGHDT; CDR2 reads YNNKEL (reference sequence). Written as DNA, the CDR3 is TGTGCCAGCAGCCAAGGCTTCTTTGGCCTGGGACACCCCAACTTC. Translating gives CASSQGFFGLGHPNF.

J is TRBJ1-1 and V is TRBV27; maybe TRBD1 (5 bases). The V and J ends lost 5 bases and 0 bases respectively, with 13 bases between them. Germline assignment: CDR1 MNHEY and CDR2 SMNVEV (reference sequence). The CDR3 totals 15 residues. The CDR3 coding sequence is TGTGCCAGCAGTCCTTTAGAAGGGGTGAACACTGAAGCTTTCTTT. Amino acid sequence: CASSPLEGVNTEAFF.

The V call is TRBV7-2, the J call TRBJ1-1; possible D gene TRBD1, 5 bases. V gave up 5 bases and J gave up 5 bases, with 15 bases separating them. Germline lookup yields CDR1 SGHTA and CDR2 FQGNSA. The CDR3 is 14 residues long. DNA for the CDR3: TGTGCCAGCAGCAGAATCGGGGCGGGGACTGAAGCTTTCTTT. It is translated as CASSRIGAGTEAFF.

This rearrangement joins TRBV5-8 to TRBJ2-2; D is uncertain. Trimming removed 4 bases at V and 4 bases at J, with 8 bases between. Germline CDR1 SGHTS, CDR2 YDEGEE. The CDR3 runs to 13 residues. The CDR3 region is CASSLTSTGELFF. As DNA, the CDR3 is TGTGCCAGCAGCCTAACCTCCACCGGGGAGCTGTTTTTT.